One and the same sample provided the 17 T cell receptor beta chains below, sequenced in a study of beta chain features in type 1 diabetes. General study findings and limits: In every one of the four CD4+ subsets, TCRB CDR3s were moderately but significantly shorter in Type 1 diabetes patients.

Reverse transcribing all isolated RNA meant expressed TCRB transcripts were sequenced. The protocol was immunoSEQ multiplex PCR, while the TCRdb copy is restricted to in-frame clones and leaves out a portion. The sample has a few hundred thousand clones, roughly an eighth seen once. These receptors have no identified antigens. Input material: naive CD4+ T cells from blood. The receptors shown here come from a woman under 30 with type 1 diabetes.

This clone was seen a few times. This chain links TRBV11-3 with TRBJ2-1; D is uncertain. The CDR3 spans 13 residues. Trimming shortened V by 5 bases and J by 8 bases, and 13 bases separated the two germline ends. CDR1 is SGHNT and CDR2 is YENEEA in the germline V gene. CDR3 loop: CASSPGLVHEQFF. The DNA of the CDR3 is TGTGCCAGCAGCCCAGGTCTGGTCCATGAGCAGTTCTTC.

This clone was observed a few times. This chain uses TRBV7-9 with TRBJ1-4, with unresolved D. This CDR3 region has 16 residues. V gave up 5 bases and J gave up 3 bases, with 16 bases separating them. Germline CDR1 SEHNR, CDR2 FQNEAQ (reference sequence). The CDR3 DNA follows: TGTGCCAGCAGCCTATTAGGCGGGCACCCTAATGAAAAACTGTTTTTT. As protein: CASSLLGGHPNEKLFF.

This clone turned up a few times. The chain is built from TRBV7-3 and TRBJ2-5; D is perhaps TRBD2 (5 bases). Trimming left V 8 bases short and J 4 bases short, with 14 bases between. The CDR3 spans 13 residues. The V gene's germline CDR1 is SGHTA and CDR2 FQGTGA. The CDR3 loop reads CASGLAERETQYF. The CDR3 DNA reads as TGTGCCAGCGGGCTAGCAGAACGAGAGACCCAGTACTTC.

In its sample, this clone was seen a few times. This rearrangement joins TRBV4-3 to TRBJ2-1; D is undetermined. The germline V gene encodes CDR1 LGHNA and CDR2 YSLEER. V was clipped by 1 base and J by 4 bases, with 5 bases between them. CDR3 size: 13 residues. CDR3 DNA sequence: TGCGCCAGCAGCCAAGGAGAGTACAATGAGCAGTTCTTC. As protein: CASSQGEYNEQFF.

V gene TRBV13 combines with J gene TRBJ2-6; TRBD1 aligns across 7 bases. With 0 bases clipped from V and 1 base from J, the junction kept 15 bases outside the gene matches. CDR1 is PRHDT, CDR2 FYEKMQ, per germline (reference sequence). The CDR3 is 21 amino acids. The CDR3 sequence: CASSLGRGNRKGQSGANVLTF. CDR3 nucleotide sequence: TGTGCCAGCAGCTTAGGCAGGGGGAACCGTAAGGGCCAATCTGGGGCCAACGTCCTGACTTTC.

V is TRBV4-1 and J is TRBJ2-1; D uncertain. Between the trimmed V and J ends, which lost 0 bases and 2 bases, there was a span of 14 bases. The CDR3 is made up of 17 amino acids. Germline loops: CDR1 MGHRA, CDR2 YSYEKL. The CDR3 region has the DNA TGCGCCAGCAGCCAAGATCAGGCTTCTACCACCTACAATGAGCAGTTCTTC. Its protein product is CASSQDQASTTYNEQFF.

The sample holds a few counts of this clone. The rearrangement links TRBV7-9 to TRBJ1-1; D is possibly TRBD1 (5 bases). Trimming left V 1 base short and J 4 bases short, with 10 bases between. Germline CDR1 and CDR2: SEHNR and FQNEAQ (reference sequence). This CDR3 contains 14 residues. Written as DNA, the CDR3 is TGTGCCAGCAGCTTAGATTCGGGGGGCACTGAAGCTTTCTTT. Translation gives CASSLDSGGTEAFF.

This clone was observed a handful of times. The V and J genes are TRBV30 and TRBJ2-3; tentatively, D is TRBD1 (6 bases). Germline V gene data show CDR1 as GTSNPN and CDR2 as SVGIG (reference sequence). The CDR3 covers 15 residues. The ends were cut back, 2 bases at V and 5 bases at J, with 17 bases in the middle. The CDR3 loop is CAWSLGQTPQDTQYF. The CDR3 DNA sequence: TGTGCCTGGAGTCTTGGACAGACTCCCCAAGATACGCAGTATTTT.

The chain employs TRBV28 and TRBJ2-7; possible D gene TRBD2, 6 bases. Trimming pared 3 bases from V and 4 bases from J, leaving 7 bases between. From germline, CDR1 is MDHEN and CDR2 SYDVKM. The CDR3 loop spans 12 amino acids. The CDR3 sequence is CASSLEGYEQYF. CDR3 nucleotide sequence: TGTGCCAGCAGTTTGGAGGGATACGAGCAGTACTTC.

CDR3 nucleotides: TGTGCCATCAGTGAGTCGGTGACAGTTGAAAATGAGCAGTACTTC. Residues: CAISESVTVENEQYF. The V and J genes are TRBV10-3 and TRBJ2-7, with a tentative D call TRBD1 (5 bases). Germline V gives CDR1 ENHRY, CDR2 SYGVKD. CDR3 length equals 15 residues. Trimming took off 0 bases at V and 7 bases at J, with 16 bases between the two ends.

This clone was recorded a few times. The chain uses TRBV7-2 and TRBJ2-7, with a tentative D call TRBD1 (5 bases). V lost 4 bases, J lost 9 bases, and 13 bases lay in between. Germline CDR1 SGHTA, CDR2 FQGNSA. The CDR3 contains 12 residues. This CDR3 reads CASSSELGAQYF. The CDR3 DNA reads TGTGCCAGCAGCTCGGAATTAGGGGCGCAGTACTTC. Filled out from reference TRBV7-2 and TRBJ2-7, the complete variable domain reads GAGVSQSPSNKVTEKGKDVELRCDPISGHTALYWYRQSLGQGLEFLIYFQGNSAPDKSGLPSDRFSAERTGGSVSTLTIQRTQQEDSAVYLCASSSELGAQYFGPGTRLTVT.

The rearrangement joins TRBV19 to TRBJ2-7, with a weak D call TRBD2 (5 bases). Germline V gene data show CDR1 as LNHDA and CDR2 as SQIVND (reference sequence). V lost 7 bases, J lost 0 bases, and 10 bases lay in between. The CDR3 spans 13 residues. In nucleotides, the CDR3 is TGTGCCAGTAAGGCTGGGAGCTCCTACGAGCAGTACTTC. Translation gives CASKAGSSYEQYF.

DNA of the CDR3: TGCGCCAGCAGCCCGGGACAGGGGGTCTCGACCCAGTACTTC. This translates into CASSPGQGVSTQYF. The chain carries TRBV5-1 and TRBJ2-5; 11 nucleotides line up with TRBD1. The germline gives CDR1 SGHRS, CDR2 YFSETQ. V was pared by 4 bases and J by 7 bases, with 6 bases of the junction left unmatched. The CDR3 spans 14 residues.

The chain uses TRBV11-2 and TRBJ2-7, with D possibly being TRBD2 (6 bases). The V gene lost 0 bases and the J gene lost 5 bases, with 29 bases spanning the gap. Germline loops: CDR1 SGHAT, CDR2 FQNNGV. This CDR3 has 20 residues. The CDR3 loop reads CASSLETVLGPMVWGDEQYF. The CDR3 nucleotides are TGTGCCAGCAGCTTAGAGACAGTACTGGGACCCATGGTCTGGGGGGACGAGCAGTACTTC. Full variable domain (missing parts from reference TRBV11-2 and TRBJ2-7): EAGVAQSPRYKIIEKRQSVAFWCNPISGHATLYWYQQILGQGPKLLIQFQNNGVVDDSQLPKDRFSAERLKGVDSTLKIQPAKLEDSAVYLCASSLETVLGPMVWGDEQYFGPGTRLTVT.

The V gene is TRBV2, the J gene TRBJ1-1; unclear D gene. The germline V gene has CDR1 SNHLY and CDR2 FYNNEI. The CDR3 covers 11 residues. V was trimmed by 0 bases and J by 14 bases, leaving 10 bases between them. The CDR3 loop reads CASSEAPVAFF. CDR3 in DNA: TGTGCCAGCAGTGAAGCGCCCGTAGCCTTCTTT.

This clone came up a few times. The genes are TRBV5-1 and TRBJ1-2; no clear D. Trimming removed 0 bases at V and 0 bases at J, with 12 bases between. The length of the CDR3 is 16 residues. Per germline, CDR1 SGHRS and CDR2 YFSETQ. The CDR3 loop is CASSLEPGQANYGYTF. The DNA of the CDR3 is TGCGCCAGCAGCTTGGAGCCAGGCCAAGCTAACTATGGCTACACCTTC.

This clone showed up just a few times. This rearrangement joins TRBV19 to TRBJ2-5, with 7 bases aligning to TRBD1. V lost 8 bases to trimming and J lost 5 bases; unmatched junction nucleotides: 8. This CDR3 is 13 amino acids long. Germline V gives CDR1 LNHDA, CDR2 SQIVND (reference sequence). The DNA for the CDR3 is TGTGCCAGTGGGTTAAGGGGGCCGGAGACCCAGTACTTC. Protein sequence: CASGLRGPETQYF.